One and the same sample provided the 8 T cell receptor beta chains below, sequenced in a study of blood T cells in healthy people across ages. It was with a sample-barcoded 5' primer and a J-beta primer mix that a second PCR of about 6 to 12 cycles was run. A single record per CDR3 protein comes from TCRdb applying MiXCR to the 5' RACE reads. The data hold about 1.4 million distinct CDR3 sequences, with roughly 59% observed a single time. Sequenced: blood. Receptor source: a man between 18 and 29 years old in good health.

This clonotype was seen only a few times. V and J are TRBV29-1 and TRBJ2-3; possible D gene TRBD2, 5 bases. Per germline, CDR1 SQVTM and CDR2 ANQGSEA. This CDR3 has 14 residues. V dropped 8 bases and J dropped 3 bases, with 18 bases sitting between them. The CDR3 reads CSTRVRDPTDTQYF. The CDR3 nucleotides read TGCAGCACTAGGGTCCGGGATCCGACAGATACGCAGTATTTT.

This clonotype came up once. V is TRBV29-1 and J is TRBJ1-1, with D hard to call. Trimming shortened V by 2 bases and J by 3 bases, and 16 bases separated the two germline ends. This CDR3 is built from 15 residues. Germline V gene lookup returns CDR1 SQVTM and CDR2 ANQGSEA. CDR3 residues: CSVEPRVAGDTEAFF. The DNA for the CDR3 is TGCAGCGTTGAACCCAGAGTGGCCGGGGACACTGAAGCTTTCTTT.

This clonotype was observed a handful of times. The CDR3 DNA reads as TGTGCCAGCAGTTACTCAACAAGCCGTACGCAGTATTTT. Its protein is CASSYSTSRTQYF. The rearrangement joins TRBV6-5 to TRBJ2-3; D remains ambiguous. Germline V gene data show CDR1 as MNHEY and CDR2 as SVGAGI. The V end lost 0 bases, the J end lost 8 bases, and 9 bases lay between the germline ends. This CDR3 contains 13 residues.

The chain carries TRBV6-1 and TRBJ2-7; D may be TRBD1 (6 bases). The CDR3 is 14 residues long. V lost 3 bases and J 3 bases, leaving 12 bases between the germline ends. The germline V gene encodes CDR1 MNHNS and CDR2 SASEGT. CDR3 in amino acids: CASSDQGKDYEQYF. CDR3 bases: TGTGCCAGCAGTGACCAGGGGAAGGACTACGAGCAGTACTTC.

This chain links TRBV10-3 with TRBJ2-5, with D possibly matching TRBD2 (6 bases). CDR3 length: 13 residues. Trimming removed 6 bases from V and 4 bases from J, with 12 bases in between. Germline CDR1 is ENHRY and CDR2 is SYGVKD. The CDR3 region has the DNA TGTGCCATCAGGGCGGGGAGAGGAGAGACCCAGTACTTC. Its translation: CAIRAGRGETQYF.

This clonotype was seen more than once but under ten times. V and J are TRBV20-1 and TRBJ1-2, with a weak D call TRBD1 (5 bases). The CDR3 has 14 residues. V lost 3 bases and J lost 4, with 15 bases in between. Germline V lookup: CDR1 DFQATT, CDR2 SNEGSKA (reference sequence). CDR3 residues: CSARPRDSLYGYTF. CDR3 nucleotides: TGCAGTGCTAGGCCGAGGGACTCTCTCTATGGCTACACCTTC.

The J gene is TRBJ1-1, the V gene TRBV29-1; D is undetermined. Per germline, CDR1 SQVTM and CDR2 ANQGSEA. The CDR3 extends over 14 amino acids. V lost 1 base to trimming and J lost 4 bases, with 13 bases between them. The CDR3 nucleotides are TGCAGCGTTGAAGTACCCCTCCTCGGCACTGAAGCTTTCTTT. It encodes CSVEVPLLGTEAFF.

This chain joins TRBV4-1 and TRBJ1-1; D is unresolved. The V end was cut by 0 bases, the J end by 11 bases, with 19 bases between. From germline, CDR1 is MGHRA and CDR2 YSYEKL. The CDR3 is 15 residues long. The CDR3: CASSQETRQEPLAFF. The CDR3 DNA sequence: TGCGCCAGCAGCCAAGAGACCAGGCAGGAACCCCTGGCTTTCTTT.